These 5 T cell receptor beta chains share one sample of origin, sequenced in a study of early T cells in non-severe SARS-CoV-2 infection. MiXCR was run by TCRdb on the 5' RACE reads, yielding one entry per CDR3 protein. Altogether more than 65,000 distinct CDR3 sequences are present, 13% being singletons, with the ten largest covering 5.2%. Sequencing was done on a sample of whole blood. Source of these receptors: an adult who was a healthcare worker with PCR-confirmed SARS-CoV-2 infection or an uninfected control (not recorded which).

This clonotype was counted at least ten times. The rearrangement joins TRBV11-3 to TRBJ2-7; TRBD2 agrees at 13 bases. CDR3 length equals 15 residues. CDR1 and CDR2 (germline): SGHNT, YENEEA. Unmatched junction bases numbered 1, after V lost 1 base and J lost 4 bases. In nucleotides, the CDR3 is TGTGCCAGCAGCTTAGCACTAGCGGGAGGGTACGAGCAGTACTTC. Its protein product is CASSLALAGGYEQYF.

V is TRBV20-1 and J is TRBJ1-1; 7 bases match TRBD1. CDR3 length: 12 amino acids. Per germline, CDR1 DFQATT and CDR2 SNEGSKA (reference sequence). The CDR3, as DNA: TGCAGAGTCGACAGGGAGAGCACTGAAGCTTTCTTT. This translates into CRVDRESTEAFF.

This clonotype was picked up a small number of times. This sequence joins TRBV20-1 and TRBJ2-1, with TRBD2 identical over 9 bases. V lost 6 bases, J lost 5 bases, and 8 bases stayed unmatched. Germline CDR1 is DFQATT and CDR2 is SNEGSKA (reference sequence). The CDR3 is 14 amino acids. The CDR3 coding sequence is TGCAGTGCGAGCACTAGCGGGCCTAACAATGAGCAGTTCTTC. Amino acid sequence: CSASTSGPNNEQFF.

This clonotype showed up just a few times. The rearrangement links TRBV7-2 to TRBJ2-1; D unresolved. The CDR3 consists of 12 residues. The ends were cut back, 6 bases at V and 6 bases at J, with 9 bases in the middle. Per germline, CDR1 SGHTA and CDR2 FQGNSA. CDR3 coding DNA: TGTGCCAGCAGATCGATAGCCAATGAGCAGTTCTTC. Residues: CASRSIANEQFF. The whole variable domain, remainder taken from reference TRBV7-2 and TRBJ2-1, is GAGVSQSPSNKVTEKGKDVELRCDPISGHTALYWYRQSLGQGLEFLIYFQGNSAPDKSGLPSDRFSAERTGGSVSTLTIQRTQQEDSAVYLCASRSIANEQFFGPGTRLTVL.

V and J are TRBV4-3 and TRBJ2-3, with 13 positions matching TRBD2. The CDR3 is made up of 20 amino acids. CDR1 and CDR2 (germline): LGHNA, YSLEER. After removal of 4 bases from V and 2 bases from J, the junction contained 15 bases not matched to a gene. CDR3 residues: CASSLMTSGRKAVVTDTQYF. DNA of the CDR3: TGCGCCAGCAGCCTCATGACTAGCGGGAGGAAAGCAGTAGTCACAGATACGCAGTATTTT.